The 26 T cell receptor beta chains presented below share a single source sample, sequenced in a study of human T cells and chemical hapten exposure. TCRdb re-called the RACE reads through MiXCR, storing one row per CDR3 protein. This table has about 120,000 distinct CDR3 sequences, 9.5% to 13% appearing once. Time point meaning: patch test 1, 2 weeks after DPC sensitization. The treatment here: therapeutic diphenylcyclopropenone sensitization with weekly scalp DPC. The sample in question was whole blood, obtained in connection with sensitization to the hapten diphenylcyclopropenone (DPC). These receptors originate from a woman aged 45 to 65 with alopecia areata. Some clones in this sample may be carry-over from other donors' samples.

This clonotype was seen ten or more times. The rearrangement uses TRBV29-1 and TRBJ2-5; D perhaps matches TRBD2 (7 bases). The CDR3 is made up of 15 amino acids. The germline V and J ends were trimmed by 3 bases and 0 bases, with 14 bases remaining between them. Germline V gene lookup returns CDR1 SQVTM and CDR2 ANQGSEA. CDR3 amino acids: CSVEMGGPYQETQYF. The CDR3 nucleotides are TGCAGCGTTGAGATGGGGGGGCCATACCAAGAGACCCAGTACTTC.

The CDR3 here is CASREWNYGYTF. CDR3 DNA: TGTGCCAGCCGGGAATGGAACTATGGCTACACCTTC. The rearrangement links TRBV6-5 to TRBJ1-2; D ambiguous. From germline, CDR1 is MNHEY and CDR2 SVGAGI. The V end lost 8 bases, the J end lost 2 bases, and 9 bases lay between the germline ends. The CDR3 runs 12 residues.

The CDR3 reads CASSPLAGVVEPQHF. CDR3 bases: TGTGCCAGCAGTCCCCTCGCCGGGGTGGTGGAGCCCCAGCATTTT. V gene TRBV6-6 combines with J gene TRBJ1-5; D gene uncertain. This CDR3 spans 15 amino acids. Germline V gives CDR1 MNHNY, CDR2 SVGAGI (reference sequence). V gave up 5 bases and J gave up 8 bases, with 19 bases separating them.

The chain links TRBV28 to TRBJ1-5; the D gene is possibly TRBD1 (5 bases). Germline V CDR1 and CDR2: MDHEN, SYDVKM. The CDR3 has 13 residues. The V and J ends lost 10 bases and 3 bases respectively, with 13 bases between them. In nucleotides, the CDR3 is TGTGCCACCCGGGGGGTCACCAATCAGCCCCAGCATTTT. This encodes CATRGVTNQPQHF.

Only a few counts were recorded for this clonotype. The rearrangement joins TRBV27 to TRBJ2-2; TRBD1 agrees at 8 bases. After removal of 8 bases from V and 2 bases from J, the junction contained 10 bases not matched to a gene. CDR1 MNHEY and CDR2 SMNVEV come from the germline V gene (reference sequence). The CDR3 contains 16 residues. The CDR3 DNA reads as TGTGCCAGCCTCCCATTAGGACAGGGAAACACCGGGGAGCTGTTTTTT. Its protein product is CASLPLGQGNTGELFF.

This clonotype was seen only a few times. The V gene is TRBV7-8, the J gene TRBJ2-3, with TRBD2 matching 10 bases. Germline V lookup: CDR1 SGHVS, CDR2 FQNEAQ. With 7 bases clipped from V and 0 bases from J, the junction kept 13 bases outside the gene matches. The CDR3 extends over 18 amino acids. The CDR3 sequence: CASTPLAGEPPSTDTQYF. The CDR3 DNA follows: TGTGCCAGCACCCCCCTAGCGGGAGAGCCCCCTAGCACAGATACGCAGTATTTT.

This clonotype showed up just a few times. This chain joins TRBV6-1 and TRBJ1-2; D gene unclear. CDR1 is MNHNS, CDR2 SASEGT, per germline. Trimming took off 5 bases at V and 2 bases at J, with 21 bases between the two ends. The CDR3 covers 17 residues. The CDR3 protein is CASSKDGFSTLNYGYTF. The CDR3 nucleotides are TGTGCCAGCAGTAAAGACGGCTTCTCCACCCTAAACTATGGCTACACCTTC.

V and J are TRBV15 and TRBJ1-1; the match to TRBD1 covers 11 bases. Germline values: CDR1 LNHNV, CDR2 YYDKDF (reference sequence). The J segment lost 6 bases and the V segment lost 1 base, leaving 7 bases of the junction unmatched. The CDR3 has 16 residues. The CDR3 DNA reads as TGTGCCACCAGCAGAGCTGGGACAGGGGGGATCGCTGAAGCTTTCTTT. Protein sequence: CATSRAGTGGIAEAFF.

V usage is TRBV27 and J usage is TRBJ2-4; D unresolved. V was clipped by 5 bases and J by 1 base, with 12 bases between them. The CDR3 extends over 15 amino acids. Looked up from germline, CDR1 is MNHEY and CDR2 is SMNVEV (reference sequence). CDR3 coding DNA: TGTGCCAGCAGTCCCTGGACCGGGGCCAAAAACATTCAGTACTTC. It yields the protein CASSPWTGAKNIQYF.

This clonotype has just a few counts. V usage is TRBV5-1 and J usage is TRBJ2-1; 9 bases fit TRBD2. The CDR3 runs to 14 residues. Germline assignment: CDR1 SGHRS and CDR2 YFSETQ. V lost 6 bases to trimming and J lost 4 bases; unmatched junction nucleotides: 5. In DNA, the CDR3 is TGCGCCAGCACCCCAGGACTAGCGTACAATGAGCAGTTCTTC. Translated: CASTPGLAYNEQFF.

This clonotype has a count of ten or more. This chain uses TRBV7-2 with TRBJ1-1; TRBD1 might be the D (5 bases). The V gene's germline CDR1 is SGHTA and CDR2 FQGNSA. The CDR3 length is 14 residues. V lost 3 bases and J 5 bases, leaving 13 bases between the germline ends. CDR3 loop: CASSFWDRRTEAFF. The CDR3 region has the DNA TGTGCCAGCAGCTTCTGGGACCGACGGACTGAAGCTTTCTTT.

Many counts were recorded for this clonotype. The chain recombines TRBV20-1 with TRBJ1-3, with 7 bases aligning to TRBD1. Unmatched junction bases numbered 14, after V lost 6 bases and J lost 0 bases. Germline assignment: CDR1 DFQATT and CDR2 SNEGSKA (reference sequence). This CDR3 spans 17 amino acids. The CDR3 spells CSAPNPYRGVSGNTIYF. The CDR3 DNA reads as TGCAGTGCCCCCAACCCGTACAGGGGAGTCTCTGGAAACACCATATATTTT.

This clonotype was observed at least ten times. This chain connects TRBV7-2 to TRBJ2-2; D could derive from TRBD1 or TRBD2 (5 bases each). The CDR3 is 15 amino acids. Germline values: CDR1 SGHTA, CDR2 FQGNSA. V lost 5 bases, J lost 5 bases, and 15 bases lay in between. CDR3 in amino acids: CASSPGPPGTGELFF. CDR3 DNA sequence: TGTGCCAGCAGCCCGGGACCGCCGGGGACCGGGGAGCTGTTTTTT.

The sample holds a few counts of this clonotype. The CDR3 loop reads CASSLRDSYNSPLHF. In DNA, the CDR3 is TGTGCCAGCAGTTTAAGGGACAGCTATAATTCACCCCTCCACTTT. The rearrangement joins TRBV28 to TRBJ1-6; 7 positions match TRBD1. This CDR3 region has 15 residues. From germline, CDR1 is MDHEN and CDR2 SYDVKM. V dropped 2 bases and J dropped 3; count of bases not matched to a gene: 1. Together with reference TRBV28 and TRBJ1-6, the CDR3 gives the full variable domain: DVKVTQSSRYLVKRTGEKVFLECVQDMDHENMFWYRQDPGLGLRLIYFSYDVKMKEKGDIPEGYSVSREKKERFSLILESASTNQTSMYLCASSLRDSYNSPLHFGNGTRLTVT.

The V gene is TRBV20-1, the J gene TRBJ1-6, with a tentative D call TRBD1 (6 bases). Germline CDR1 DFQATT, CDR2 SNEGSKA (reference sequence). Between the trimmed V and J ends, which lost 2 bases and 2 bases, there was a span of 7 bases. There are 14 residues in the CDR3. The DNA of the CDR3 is TGCAGTGCTAGACCAGGGGCCTATAATTCACCCCTCCACTTT. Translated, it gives CSARPGAYNSPLHF.

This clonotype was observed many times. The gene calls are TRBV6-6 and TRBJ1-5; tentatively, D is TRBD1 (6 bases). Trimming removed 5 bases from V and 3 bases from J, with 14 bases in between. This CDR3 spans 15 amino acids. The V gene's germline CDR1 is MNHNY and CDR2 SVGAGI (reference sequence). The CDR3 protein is CASSAEQGFNQPQHF. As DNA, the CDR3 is TGTGCCAGCAGTGCTGAACAGGGATTCAATCAGCCCCAGCATTTT.

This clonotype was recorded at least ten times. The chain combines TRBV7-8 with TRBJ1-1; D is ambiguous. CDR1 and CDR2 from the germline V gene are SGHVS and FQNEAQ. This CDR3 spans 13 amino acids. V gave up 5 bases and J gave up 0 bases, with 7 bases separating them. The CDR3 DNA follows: TGTGCCAGCAGCCCCCACATGAACACTGAAGCTTTCTTT. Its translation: CASSPHMNTEAFF. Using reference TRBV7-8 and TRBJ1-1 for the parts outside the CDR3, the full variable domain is GAGVSQSPRYKVAKRGQDVALRCDPISGHVSLFWYQQALGQGPEFLTYFQNEAQLDKSGLPSDRFFAERPEGSVSTLKIQRTQQEDSAVYLCASSPHMNTEAFFGQGTRLTVV.

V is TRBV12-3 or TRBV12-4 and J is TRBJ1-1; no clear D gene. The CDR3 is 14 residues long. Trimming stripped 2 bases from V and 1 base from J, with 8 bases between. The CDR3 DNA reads TGTGCCAGCAGTTTAAGACGTGGGAACACTGAAGCTTTCTTT. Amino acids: CASSLRRGNTEAFF.

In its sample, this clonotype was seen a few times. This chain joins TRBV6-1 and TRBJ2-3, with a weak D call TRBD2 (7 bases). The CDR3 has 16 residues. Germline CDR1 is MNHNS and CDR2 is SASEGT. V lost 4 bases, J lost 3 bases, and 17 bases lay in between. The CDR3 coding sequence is TGTGCCAGCAGTGCTCTCGCCGGGGGGCTTACAGATACGCAGTATTTT. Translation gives CASSALAGGLTDTQYF.

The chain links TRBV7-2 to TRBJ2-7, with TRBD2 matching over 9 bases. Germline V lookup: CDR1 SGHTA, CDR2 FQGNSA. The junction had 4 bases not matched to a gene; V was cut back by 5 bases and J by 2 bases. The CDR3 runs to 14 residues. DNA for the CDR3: TGTGCCAGCAGCCAGCTAGCGGGAACCTACGAGCAGTACTTC. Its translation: CASSQLAGTYEQYF.

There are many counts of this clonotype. The CDR3 DNA follows: TGCAGTGCTAGCAGTTGGCTCTATGGCTACACCTTC. Translating it yields CSASSWLYGYTF. V gene TRBV20-1 combines with J gene TRBJ1-2; no definite D call. Trimming shortened V by 3 bases and J by 4 bases, and 9 bases separated the two germline ends. CDR3 length: 12 residues. CDR1 and CDR2 (germline): DFQATT, SNEGSKA (reference sequence).

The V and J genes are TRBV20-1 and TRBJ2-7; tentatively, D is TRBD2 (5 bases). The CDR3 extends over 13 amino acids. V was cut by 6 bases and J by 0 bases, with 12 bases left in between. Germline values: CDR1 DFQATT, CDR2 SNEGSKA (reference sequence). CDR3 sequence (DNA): TGCAGTGCCGGACTCTTCAGCTCCTACGAGCAGTACTTC. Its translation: CSAGLFSSYEQYF.

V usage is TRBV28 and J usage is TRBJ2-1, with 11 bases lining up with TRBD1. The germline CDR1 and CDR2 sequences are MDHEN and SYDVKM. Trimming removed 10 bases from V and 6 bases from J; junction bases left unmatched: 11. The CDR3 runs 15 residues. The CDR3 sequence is CANRRIGTGGNEQFF. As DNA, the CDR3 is TGTGCCAACAGACGGATCGGGACAGGGGGCAATGAGCAGTTCTTC.

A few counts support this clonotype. CDR3 in amino acids: CASSIQVNTEAFF. CDR3 DNA: TGTGCCAGCAGCATACAGGTAAACACTGAAGCTTTCTTT. The chain recombines TRBV9 with TRBJ1-1; tentative D call: TRBD1 (5 bases). The V and J ends lost 4 bases and 2 bases respectively, with 9 bases between them. Per the germline V gene, CDR1 is SGDLS and CDR2 is YYNGEE. This CDR3 is 13 amino acids long.

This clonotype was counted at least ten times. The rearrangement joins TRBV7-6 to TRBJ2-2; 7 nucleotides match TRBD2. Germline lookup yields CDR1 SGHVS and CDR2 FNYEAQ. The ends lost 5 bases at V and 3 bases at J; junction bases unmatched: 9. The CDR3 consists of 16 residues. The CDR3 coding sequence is TGTGCCAGCAGCATCCGAGCGGGACCTTACACCGGGGAGCTGTTTTTT. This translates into CASSIRAGPYTGELFF.

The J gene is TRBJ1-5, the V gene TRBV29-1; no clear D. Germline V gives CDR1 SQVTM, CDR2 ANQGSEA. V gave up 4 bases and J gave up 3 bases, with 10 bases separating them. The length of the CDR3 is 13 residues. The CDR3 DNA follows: TGCAGCGTTGCGGCAGGTGCCAATCAGCCCCAGCATTTT. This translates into CSVAAGANQPQHF.